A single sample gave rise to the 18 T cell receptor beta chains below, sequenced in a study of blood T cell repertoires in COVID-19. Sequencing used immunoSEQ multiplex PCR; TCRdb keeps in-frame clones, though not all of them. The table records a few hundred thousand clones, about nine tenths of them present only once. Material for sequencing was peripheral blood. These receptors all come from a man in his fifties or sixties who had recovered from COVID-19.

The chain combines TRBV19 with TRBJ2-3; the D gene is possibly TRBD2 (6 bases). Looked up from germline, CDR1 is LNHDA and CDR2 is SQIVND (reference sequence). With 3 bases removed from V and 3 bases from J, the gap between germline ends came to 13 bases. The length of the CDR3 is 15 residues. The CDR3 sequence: CASSMVGSVTDTQYF. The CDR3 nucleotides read TGTGCCAGTAGTATGGTCGGGAGCGTGACAGATACGCAGTATTTT.

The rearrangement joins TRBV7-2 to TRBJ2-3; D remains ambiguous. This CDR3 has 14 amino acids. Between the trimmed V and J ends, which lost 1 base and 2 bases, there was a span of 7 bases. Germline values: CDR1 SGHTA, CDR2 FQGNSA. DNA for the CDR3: TGTGCCAGCAGCTTAGGGGCAAACACAGATACGCAGTATTTT. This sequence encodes CASSLGANTDTQYF. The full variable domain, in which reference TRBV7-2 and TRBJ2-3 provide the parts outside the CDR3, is GAGVSQSPSNKVTEKGKDVELRCDPISGHTALYWYRQSLGQGLEFLIYFQGNSAPDKSGLPSDRFSAERTGGSVSTLTIQRTQQEDSAVYLCASSLGANTDTQYFGPGTRLTVL.

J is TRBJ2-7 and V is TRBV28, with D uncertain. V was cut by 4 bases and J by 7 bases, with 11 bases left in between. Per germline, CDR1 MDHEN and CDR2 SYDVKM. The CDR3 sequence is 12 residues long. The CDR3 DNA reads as TGTGCCAGCAGTTCAATGACGGGTGAGCAGTACTTC. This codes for CASSSMTGEQYF.

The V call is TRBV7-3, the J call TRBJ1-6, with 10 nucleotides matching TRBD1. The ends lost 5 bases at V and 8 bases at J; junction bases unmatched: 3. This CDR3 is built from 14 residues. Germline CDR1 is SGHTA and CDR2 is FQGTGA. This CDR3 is CASSAGQGYSPLHF. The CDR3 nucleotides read TGTGCCAGCAGCGCGGGACAGGGGTATTCACCCCTCCACTTT.

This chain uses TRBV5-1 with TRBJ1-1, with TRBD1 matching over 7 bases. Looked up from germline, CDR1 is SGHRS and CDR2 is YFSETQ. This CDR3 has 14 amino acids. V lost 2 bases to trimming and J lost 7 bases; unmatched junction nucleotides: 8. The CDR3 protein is CASSFVPGQYEAFF. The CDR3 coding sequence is TGCGCCAGCAGCTTCGTTCCGGGACAGTATGAAGCTTTCTTT.

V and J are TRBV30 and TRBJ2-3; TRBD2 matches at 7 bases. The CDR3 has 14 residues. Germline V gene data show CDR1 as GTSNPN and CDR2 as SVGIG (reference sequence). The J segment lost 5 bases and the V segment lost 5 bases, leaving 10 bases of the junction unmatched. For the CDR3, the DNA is TGTGCCTGGTTCCCAGCGGGGTTTATAGATACGCAGTATTTT. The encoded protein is CAWFPAGFIDTQYF.

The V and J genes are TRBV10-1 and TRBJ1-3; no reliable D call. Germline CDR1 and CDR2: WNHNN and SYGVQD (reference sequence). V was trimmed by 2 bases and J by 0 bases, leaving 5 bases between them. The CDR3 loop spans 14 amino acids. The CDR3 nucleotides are TGCGCCAGCAGTGAGGCGAGCTCTGGAAACACCATATATTTT. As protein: CASSEASSGNTIYF.

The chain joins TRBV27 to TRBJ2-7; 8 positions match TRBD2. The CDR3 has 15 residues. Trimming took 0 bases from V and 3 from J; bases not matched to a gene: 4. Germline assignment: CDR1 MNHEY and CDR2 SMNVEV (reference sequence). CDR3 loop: CASSLSGGVLYEQYF. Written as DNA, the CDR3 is TGTGCCAGCAGTTTATCCGGGGGGGTCCTCTACGAGCAGTACTTC.

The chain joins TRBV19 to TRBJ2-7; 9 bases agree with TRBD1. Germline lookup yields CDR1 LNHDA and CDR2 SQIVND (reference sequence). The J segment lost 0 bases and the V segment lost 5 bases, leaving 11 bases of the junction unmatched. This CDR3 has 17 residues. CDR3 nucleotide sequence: TGTGCCAGTAGTTGGGACAGGGATAGCTCCAGCTCCTACGAGCAGTACTTC. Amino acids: CASSWDRDSSSSYEQYF.

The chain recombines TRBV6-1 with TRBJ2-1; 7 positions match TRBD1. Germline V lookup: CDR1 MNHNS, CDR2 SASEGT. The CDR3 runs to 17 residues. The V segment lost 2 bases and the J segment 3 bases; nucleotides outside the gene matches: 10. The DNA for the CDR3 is TGTGCCAGCAGTGAATGGACAGGCTGGGGGTACTACAATGAGCAGTTCTTC. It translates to CASSEWTGWGYYNEQFF.

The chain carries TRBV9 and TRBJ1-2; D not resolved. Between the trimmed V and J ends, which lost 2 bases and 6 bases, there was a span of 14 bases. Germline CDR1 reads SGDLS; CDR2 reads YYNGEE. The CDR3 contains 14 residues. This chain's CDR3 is CASSVTLGVDGYTF. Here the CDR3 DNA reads TGTGCCAGCAGCGTGACCCTCGGGGTCGATGGCTACACCTTC.

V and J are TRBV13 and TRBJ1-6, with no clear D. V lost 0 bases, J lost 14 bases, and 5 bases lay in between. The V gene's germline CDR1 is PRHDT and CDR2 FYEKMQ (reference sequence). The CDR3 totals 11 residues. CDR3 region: CASSLGGALHF. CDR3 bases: TGTGCCAGCAGCTTAGGAGGAGCCCTCCACTTT.

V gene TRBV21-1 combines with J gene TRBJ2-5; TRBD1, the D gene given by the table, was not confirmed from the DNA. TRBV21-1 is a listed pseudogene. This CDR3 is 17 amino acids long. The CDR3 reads CASSSEPGTGTQETQYF. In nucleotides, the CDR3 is TGTGCCAGCAGCAGCGAACCCGGGACAGGGACACAAGAGACCCAGTACTTC.

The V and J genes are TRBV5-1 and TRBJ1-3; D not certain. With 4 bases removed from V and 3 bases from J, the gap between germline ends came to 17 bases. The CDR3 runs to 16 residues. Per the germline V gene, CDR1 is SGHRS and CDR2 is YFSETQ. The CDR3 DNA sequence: TGCGCCAGCAGCCCAGAGGAGGGTGTCATTGGAAACACCATATATTTT. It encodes CASSPEEGVIGNTIYF.

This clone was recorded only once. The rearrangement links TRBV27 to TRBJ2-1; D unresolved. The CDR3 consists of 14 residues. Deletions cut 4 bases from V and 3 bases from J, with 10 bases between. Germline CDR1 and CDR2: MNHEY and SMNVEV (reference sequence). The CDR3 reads CASSSHPRYNEQFF. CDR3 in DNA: TGTGCCAGCAGTTCCCATCCGCGCTACAATGAGCAGTTCTTC.

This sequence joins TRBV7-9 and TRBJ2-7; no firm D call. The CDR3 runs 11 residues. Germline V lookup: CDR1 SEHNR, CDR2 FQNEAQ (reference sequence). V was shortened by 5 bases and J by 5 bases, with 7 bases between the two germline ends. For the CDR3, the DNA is TGTGCCAGCAGCCCCCTCCACGAGCAGTACTTC. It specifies CASSPLHEQYF.

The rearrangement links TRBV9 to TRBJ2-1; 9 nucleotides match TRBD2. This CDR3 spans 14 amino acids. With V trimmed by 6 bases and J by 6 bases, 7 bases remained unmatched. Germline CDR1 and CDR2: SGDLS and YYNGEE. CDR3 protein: CASTPERGANEQFF. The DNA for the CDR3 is TGTGCCAGCACCCCGGAGCGGGGGGCCAATGAGCAGTTCTTC.

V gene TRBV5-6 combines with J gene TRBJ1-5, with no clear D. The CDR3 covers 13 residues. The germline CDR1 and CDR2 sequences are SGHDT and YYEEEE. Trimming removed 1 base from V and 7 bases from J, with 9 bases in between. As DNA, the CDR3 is TGTGCCAGCAGCTTGTCCAGGAACCAGCCCCAGCATTTT. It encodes CASSLSRNQPQHF. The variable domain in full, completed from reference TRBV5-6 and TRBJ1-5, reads DAGVTQSPTHLIKTRGQQVTLRCSPKSGHDTVSWYQQALGQGPQFIFQYYEEEERQRGNFPDRFSGHQFPNYSSELNVNALLLGDSALYLCASSLSRNQPQHFGDGTRLSIL.